This T cell receptor (beta chain) originates from a study of tumor-infiltrating lymphocytes in primary liver carcinoma. In the study overall: Samples returned roughly 3.65 to 7.5 million productive TCRbeta reads, a yield that was similar across tissue types. Notes on the study in general: Being bulk and unsorted, samples allowed no CD4+ and CD8+ repertoire comparison.

This clonotype was seen more than once but under ten times. Its antigen is unidentified. The source of the blood RNA was unsorted whole blood, and germline DNA was extracted as well. TCR beta cDNA was reverse-transcribed from approximately 0.45 ug of total RNA. The reaction used a constant-region primer and ProtoScript II reverse transcriptase. Sequencing libraries for TCR beta derived from three nested multiplex PCR rounds that used slightly modified ARM-PCR. A C-beta reverse primer was combined with TRBV1-TRBV30 forward primers in the first two PCR rounds, and each round had approximately 9 cycles. TCRdb fed the multiplex PCR reads into MiXCR, producing one record per CDR3 protein. The table records about 320,000 distinct CDR3 sequences, about 62% of them present only once. J was trimmed by 6 bases and V by 5 bases; bases with no gene match: 8. From germline, CDR1 is SGHDT and CDR2 YYEEEE. This CDR3 spans 13 amino acids.

Sequencing was carried out using peripheral blood. The clonotype originates from a middle-aged man with primary liver carcinoma and hepatitis B virus infection. The chain joins TRBV5-6 to TRBJ2-7, with TRBD1 identical over 7 bases. CDR3 region: CASRLTGYFEQYF. In DNA, the CDR3 is TGTGCCAGCAGATTGACAGGGTATTTCGAGCAGTACTTC.